This T cell receptor beta chain was sequenced during a study of OX40 agonist ivuxolimab in advanced cancers. Across the study: Head and neck, renal cell, melanoma or hepatocellular carcinoma were the cancers that dose-escalation patients had.

Study-wide results and caveats: By week 6 at 0.1 to 3.0 mg/kg, blood CD4+ and CD8+ T cells had expanded clonally. Researchers report that CD8+ T cells had, on average, more expanded clones than CD4+.

Comment on this clone: Antigen: not known.

Germline V gene sequence: CDR1 MNHEY, CDR2 SVGAGI. This CDR3 comprises 10 residues. V dropped 2 bases and J dropped 9 bases, with 2 bases sitting between them. Blood got drawn at baseline, again on cycle 4 day 1, and then on cycle 7 day 1. Generated by immunoSEQ multiplex PCR, the TCRdb table keeps only in-frame clones and is missing some. The sample lists 30,000 or so clones; over 90% were seen once. The source is an adult with an advanced solid tumor such as melanoma, head and neck, liver or kidney cancer. J is TRBJ2-1 and V is TRBV6-5; D is undetermined. This specimen was CD4+ or CD8+ T cells sorted from blood, taken in a trial of the OX40 agonist ivuxolimab. CDR3 sequence: CASSYPEQFF. The CDR3 DNA reads TGTGCCAGCAGTTACCCTGAGCAGTTCTTC.